Listed below are T cell receptor beta chains from one sample, sequenced in a study of T-cell memory formation after mild COVID-19. TCRdb recomputed calls from the 5' RACE reads with MiXCR, one row per CDR3 protein. Of some 300,000 distinct CDR3 sequences listed, around a fifth are singletons. The sample consisted of PBMCs or a T cell subset sorted from them (not recorded which). These receptors all come from a man aged 18 to 30 who had mild COVID-19 (a few samples of this study predate the infection). Cell type and time point are not known. CDR3s include the opening cysteine and the closing phenylalanine or tryptophan. The D gene is left open where the match is weak. Clone size is stated in some rows and not others, as once, few, many or a class when expanded.

NA	few	TRBV14	TRBJ1-2	CASSHYLGLDYGYTF	TGTGCCAGCAGCCATTATTTGGGGCTCGACTATGGCTACACCTTC
TRBD1	few	TRBV12-3/TRBV12-4	TRBJ2-1	CASRETGTSSYNEQFF	TGTGCCAGCAGGGAGACAGGGACGAGCTCCTACAATGAGCAGTTCTTC
TRBD1	few	TRBV7-2	TRBJ1-5	CASSPMGTNGGQGRNSNQPQHF	TGTGCCAGCAGCCCCATGGGGACAAACGGGGGACAGGGTCGTAATAGCAATCAGCCCCAGCATTTT
NA	NA	TRBV18	TRBJ2-5	CASSLSGAREQETQYF	TGTGCCAGCTCACTATCGGGGGCAAGGGAGCAAGAGACCCAGTACTTC
NA	NA	TRBV29-1	TRBJ1-1	CSVVREGTEAFF	TGCAGCGTTGTAAGGGAGGGAACTGAAGCTTTCTTT
TRBD1	NA	TRBV3-1	TRBJ1-5	CASSKTSTGGNQPQHF	TGTGCCAGCAGCAAAACCTCGACAGGGGGTAATCAGCCCCAGCATTTT
TRBD2	NA	TRBV6-5	TRBJ2-2	CASRGGLAGGPYMAGELFF	TGTGCCAGCAGAGGCGGACTAGCGGGGGGGCCGTATATGGCCGGGGAGCTGTTTTTT
NA	NA	TRBV5-6	TRBJ2-5	CASSLEGHGETQYF	TGTGCCAGCAGCTTAGAGGGGCACGGAGAGACCCAGTACTTC
NA	NA	TRBV20-1	TRBJ1-1	CSARGQGFDTEAFF	TGCAGTGCTAGAGGGCAGGGTTTTGACACTGAAGCTTTCTTT
TRBD2	few	TRBV20-1	TRBJ2-3	CSARVAGGYTDTQYF	TGCAGTGCTAGAGTGGCGGGGGGATACACAGATACGCAGTATTTT
NA	few	TRBV20-1	TRBJ2-5	CSAAGQETQYF	TGCAGTGCTGCGGGACAAGAGACCCAGTACTTC
TRBD2	few	TRBV7-2	TRBJ2-1	CASSPWATSGGMREQFF	TGTGCCAGCAGCCCCTGGGCCACTAGCGGGGGTATGCGGGAGCAGTTCTTC
TRBD1	NA	TRBV5-1	TRBJ1-1	CASSLAGGQTEAFF	TGCGCCAGCAGCTTGGCCGGGGGACAGACTGAAGCTTTCTTT
TRBD1	few	TRBV7-9	TRBJ1-5	CASSPDRVRQPQHF	TGTGCCAGCAGCCCTGACAGGGTGAGGCAGCCCCAGCATTTT
TRBD1	NA	TRBV7-9	TRBJ2-3	CASSLKGTGGADTQYF	TGTGCCAGCAGCTTAAAAGGGACAGGGGGAGCAGATACGCAGTATTTT
NA	NA	TRBV9	TRBJ2-1	CASSGQEYNEQFF	TGTGCCAGCAGCGGACAAGAATACAATGAGCAGTTCTTC
TRBD1	NA	TRBV20-1	TRBJ2-3	CSAIPGTGVKDTQYF	TGCAGTGCTATACCCGGGACAGGGGTAAAAGATACGCAGTATTTT
TRBD2	once	TRBV19	TRBJ2-1	CASSILAGGLASGYEQFF	TGTGCCAGTAGTATACTAGCGGGGGGGCTTGCGTCGGGCTATGAGCAGTTCTTC
TRBD2	NA	TRBV4-1	TRBJ2-1	CASSREPSGGDFNEQFF	TGCGCCAGCAGCCGCGAACCAAGCGGGGGGGATTTTAATGAGCAGTTCTTC
NA	NA	TRBV6-5	TRBJ1-2	CASRDSWANGYTF	TGTGCCAGCAGAGATAGTTGGGCGAATGGCTACACCTTC
TRBD2	few	TRBV7-2	TRBJ2-1	CASSPQRGFNEQFF	TGTGCCAGCAGCCCCCAGCGGGGGTTCAATGAGCAGTTCTTC
NA	few	TRBV11-2	TRBJ1-5	CASSLASGTYSNQPQHF	TGTGCCAGCAGCTTAGCATCAGGGACTTATAGCAATCAGCCCCAGCATTTT
NA	few	TRBV5-1	TRBJ1-1	CASSSRGIEAFF	TGCGCCAGCAGCTCCCGGGGGATTGAAGCTTTCTTT
NA	few	TRBV5-1	TRBJ1-2	CASSLGQVHGYTF	TGCGCCAGCAGCTTGGGCCAGGTGCATGGCTACACCTTC
TRBD1	few	TRBV12-3/TRBV12-4	TRBJ2-7	CASSPRQGSFYEQYF	TGTGCCAGCAGCCCCAGACAGGGGAGCTTCTACGAGCAGTACTTC
NA	NA	TRBV6-6	TRBJ1-5	CASSYGSGQPQHF	TGTGCCAGCAGTTACGGGTCGGGTCAGCCCCAGCATTTT
NA	NA	TRBV4-3	TRBJ2-6	CASSQVFRLQLTGANVLTF	TGCGCCAGCAGCCAAGTCTTCCGCTTGCAACTGACTGGGGCCAACGTCCTGACTTTC
TRBD2	NA	TRBV11-2	TRBJ2-5	CASSPSRQRGETQYF	TGTGCCAGCAGCCCGAGCCGGCAGCGGGGGGAGACCCAGTACTTC
NA	few	TRBV4-1	TRBJ2-5	CASSQEVFIETQYF	TGCGCCAGCAGCCAAGAGGTATTCATAGAGACCCAGTACTTC
TRBD2	NA	TRBV24-1	TRBJ2-3	CATSDHPGLAGEDTQYF	TGTGCCACCAGTGATCACCCGGGACTAGCGGGGGAGGATACGCAGTATTTT
NA	NA	TRBV7-2	TRBJ1-5	CASSRSINQPQHF	TGTGCCAGCAGCAGAAGTATCAATCAGCCCCAGCATTTT
NA	few	TRBV5-1	TRBJ1-2	CASSLPSGGGYTF	TGCGCCAGCAGCTTGCCATCAGGAGGTGGCTACACCTTC
TRBD1	few	TRBV6-5	TRBJ2-7	CASSFLDRISYEQYF	TGTGCCAGCAGCTTTCTGGACAGGATCTCCTACGAGCAGTACTTC
NA	NA	TRBV6-5	TRBJ1-1	CASSPHPNTEAFF	TGTGCCAGCAGCCCTCACCCTAACACTGAAGCTTTCTTT
NA	few	TRBV5-1	TRBJ2-3	CASSLARTTITDTQYF	TGCGCCAGCAGCTTGGCCAGGACTACTATCACAGATACGCAGTATTTT
NA	NA	TRBV7-6	TRBJ2-6	CASSAVTGANVLTF	TGTGCCAGCAGCGCGGTCACTGGGGCCAACGTCCTGACTTTC
NA	many	TRBV6-2/TRBV6-3	TRBJ2-1	CASSYAQRYEQFF	TGTGCCAGCAGTTACGCGCAAAGGTATGAGCAGTTCTTC
NA	NA	TRBV6-2/TRBV6-3	TRBJ1-1	CASSYPGGTFF	TGTGCCAGCAGTTACCCCGGGGGAACTTTCTTT
TRBD1	NA	TRBV6-5	TRBJ1-4	CASSYRTGGWEKLFF	TGTGCCAGCAGTTACCGGACAGGGGGATGGGAAAAACTGTTTTTT
NA	few	TRBV7-6	TRBJ2-3	CASSFSALGADTQYF	TGTGCCAGCAGCTTCTCAGCTTTGGGAGCAGATACGCAGTATTTT
NA	NA	TRBV12-3/TRBV12-4	TRBJ2-3	CASSYVSTDTQYF	TGTGCCAGCAGTTACGTTTCTACAGATACGCAGTATTTT
TRBD2	NA	TRBV7-9	TRBJ2-2	CASSTFTSGLNTGELFF	TGTGCCAGCAGCACGTTCACTAGCGGACTGAACACCGGGGAGCTGTTTTTT
NA	NA	TRBV9	TRBJ2-5	CASSVEEGMQETQYF	TGTGCCAGCAGCGTAGAAGAGGGGATGCAAGAGACCCAGTACTTC
NA	NA	TRBV25-1	TRBJ2-7	CASSPWTGSIKSEQYF	TGTGCCAGCAGTCCCTGGACGGGATCCATCAAGAGCGAGCAGTACTTC
TRBD1	many	TRBV5-1	TRBJ2-7	CASSFQDRDSYEQYF	TGCGCCAGCAGCTTCCAGGACAGGGACTCCTACGAGCAGTACTTC
NA	NA	TRBV4-3	TRBJ1-2	CASSQDPQFFYGYTF	TGCGCCAGCAGCCAAGACCCGCAATTCTTCTACGGCTACACCTTC
NA	few	TRBV4-1	TRBJ1-1	CASSQDSSQGMNTEAFF	TGCGCCAGCAGCCAAGATTCCTCCCAGGGGATGAACACTGAAGCTTTCTTT
NA	NA	TRBV15	TRBJ1-3	CATSTPRQGNTIYF	TGTGCCACCAGCACCCCCCGGCAGGGAAACACCATATATTTT
NA	many	TRBV19	TRBJ2-5	CASSPPEQETQYF	TGTGCCAGTAGTCCCCCAGAACAAGAGACCCAGTACTTC
TRBD2	many	TRBV7-6	TRBJ2-1	CASSLLSGGGYNEQFF	TGTGCCAGCAGCTTACTTAGCGGGGGGGGCTACAATGAGCAGTTCTTC
TRBD1	NA	TRBV10-3	TRBJ1-6	CAMRDSLYSPLHF	TGTGCCATGAGGGACAGCTTGTATTCACCCCTCCACTTT